This T cell receptor beta chain was found in a study of T cells in Graves' hyperthyroidism and ophthalmopathy (dated by TCRdb to between 2018 and 2021). Broadly, across the study: Peripheral blood was sampled at the time of initial diagnosis, prior to any treatment. The paper describes TCR Vbeta CDR3 sequencing of around 140 peripheral blood samples, made up of fewer than 50 ophthalmopathy patients, roughly 72 hyperthyroidism patients and roughly 17 progressor patients. After sampling, hyperthyroidism patients received methimazole starting at 30 mg daily, and ophthalmopathy patients received high-dose intravenous methylprednisolone. The roughly 99 discovery patients were divided at random into training and test sets in a 7:3 ratio. The study also compared thyroid tissue and blood T-cell repertoires from 5 to 7 Graves' hyperthyroidism patients. A discovery cohort of about 100 patients, about 44 with Graves' ophthalmopathy and approximately 55 with stable Graves' hyperthyroidism, was used to find distinguishing TCR V-J signatures. Whether ophthalmopathy could be predicted prospectively was tested in an independent validation cohort made up of 18 to 20 hyperthyroidism patients plus 17 patients who later progressed to ophthalmopathy.

Hyperthyroidism patients were aged 18 to 65 years and newly diagnosed, with disease duration of less than 2 months. The study excluded patients with uncontrolled infections, other autoimmune diseases, pregnancy or lactation. Clinical symptoms, serum thyroxine and TRAb, thyroid ultrasound, and orbital computed tomography formed the basis for the diagnoses. Blood from progressor patients was drawn when they were first diagnosed with hyperthyroidism, before any ophthalmopathy symptoms appeared. Ficoll-Paque density gradient centrifugation was used to isolate PBMCs from 9.5 to 10 ml of fresh peripheral blood. Progressor patients were initially diagnosed with Graves' hyperthyroidism and developed ophthalmopathy during follow-up. Trizol reagent was used to extract total RNA, and RNA quality was then checked on an Agilent 2100 Bioanalyzer. TCR beta CDR3 regions were amplified from RNA transcripts. A first-round RT-PCR of the TCR CDR3 used the HTBI primer set with the Qiagen OneStep RT-PCR kit. Libraries were constructed in a second round of multiplex PCR, after which size selection and purification were carried out. The libraries were sequenced on an Illumina HiSeq2000 using paired-end 100 bp reads. The paper's processing steps were these. SOAPnuke was used to process the raw data, removing reads that contained adapters or uncalled bases, had a mean Phred below 15, or lacked an exact match to the constant primer or identifier. COPE v1.2.5 was used to merge the high-quality paired reads, and each unique nucleotide sequence was defined as a clonotype. MiTCR v1.1 was used to align the clonotypes against IMGT TRBV, TRBD and TRBJ reference segments. Analysis was restricted to V-J combinations with a frequency above 0.0001, which covered over 98% of repertoires. The TCS score was defined as the ratio of F50 (clonal expansion) to E x V (chaos), calculated using BLOSUM62-based TCRdist between CDR3 peptides within each V-J. Welch's t-statistics and random forest reduced around 550 V-J features to under 15, which were used in a naive Bayes classifier (R e1071). The public reads were quality trimmed at Q25 with fastp and then assembled into clones with MiXCR by TCRdb, keeping productive beta chains. All rows with the same CDR3 protein become a single entry with the most common DNA and genes. TCRdb assigned the V and J calls; the authors' analysis was not used. The table for this sample lists some 600,000 distinct CDR3 sequences; approximately 14% of them were counted only once. The top ten constitute less than 6% of the sample.

This clonotype was counted at least ten times. This clone's antigen is unknown. No qualities accompany the bases; no much larger clone lies one base away. Here is what the overall study found, with its caveats: Most expanded thyroid clonotypes (frequency above 0.001) were also detected in blood, a finding suggesting that blood repertoires may reflect thyroid immune responses. In validation, the model predicted progression to ophthalmopathy with roughly 70% sensitivity and 72% to 85% specificity, a median of 6.5 months before onset. No statistical method was used to set the sample size in advance, and investigators knew the group allocation. In cross-validation, a model built on a 13 V-J signature told ophthalmopathy apart from stable hyperthyroidism with approximately 90% sensitivity and roughly 82% specificity, and in testing the same model reached 80%/75%.

From the cysteine through the phenylalanine, the CDR3 covers 15 amino acids. Kept here is only the CDR3 DNA, which spans 45 bases and is read in frame from base 1. Via the germline V gene (reference sequence), CDR1 is MNHEY and CDR2 SMNVEV. V gives up 3 bases and J gives up 4 bases, and the segment between their germline ends measures 15 bases. Sequencing was performed on blood. The receptor's source is a woman in her 30s with Graves' hyperthyroidism that later progressed to Graves' ophthalmopathy. The V and J segments used are TRBV27 and TRBJ1-2; TRBD1 is perhaps the D gene, given 6 matching bases. The sequenced DNA: TGTGCCAGCAGTTTCCTGGACAGAGAGCGCTATGGCTACACCTTC. Its protein product is CASSFLDRERYGYTF.